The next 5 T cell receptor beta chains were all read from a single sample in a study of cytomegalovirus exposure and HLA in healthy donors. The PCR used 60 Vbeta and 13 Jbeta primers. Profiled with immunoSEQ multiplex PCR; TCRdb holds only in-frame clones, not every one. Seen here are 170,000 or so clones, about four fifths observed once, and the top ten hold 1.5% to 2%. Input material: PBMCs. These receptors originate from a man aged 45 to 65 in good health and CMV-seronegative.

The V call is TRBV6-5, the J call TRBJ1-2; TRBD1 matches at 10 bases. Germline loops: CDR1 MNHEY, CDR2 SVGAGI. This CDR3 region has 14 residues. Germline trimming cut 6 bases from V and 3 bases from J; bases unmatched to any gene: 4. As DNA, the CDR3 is TGTGCCAGCAGAAGACAGGGGGCGGACTATGGCTACACCTTC. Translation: CASRRQGADYGYTF.

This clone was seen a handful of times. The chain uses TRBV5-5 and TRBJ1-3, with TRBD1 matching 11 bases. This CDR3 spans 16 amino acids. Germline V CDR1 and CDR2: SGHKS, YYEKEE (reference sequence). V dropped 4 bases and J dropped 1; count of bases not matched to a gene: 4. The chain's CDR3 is CASSRTGGLSGNTIYF. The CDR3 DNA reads TGTGCCAGCAGCCGGACAGGGGGCCTTTCTGGAAACACCATATATTTT.

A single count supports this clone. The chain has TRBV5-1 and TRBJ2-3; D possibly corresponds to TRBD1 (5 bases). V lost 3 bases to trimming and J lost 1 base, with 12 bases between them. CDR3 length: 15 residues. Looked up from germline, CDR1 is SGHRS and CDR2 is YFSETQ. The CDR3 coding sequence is TGCGCCAGCAGCTCGGAGCCGACAGGCACAGATACGCAGTATTTT. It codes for CASSSEPTGTDTQYF.

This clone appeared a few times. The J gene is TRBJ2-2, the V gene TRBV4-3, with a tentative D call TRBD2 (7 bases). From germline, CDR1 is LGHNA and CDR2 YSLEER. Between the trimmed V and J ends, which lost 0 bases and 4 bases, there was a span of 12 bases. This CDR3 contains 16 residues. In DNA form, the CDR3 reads TGCGCCAGCAGCCAAGAAGGGGGGGGTCCCACCGGGGAGCTGTTTTTT. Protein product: CASSQEGGGPTGELFF.

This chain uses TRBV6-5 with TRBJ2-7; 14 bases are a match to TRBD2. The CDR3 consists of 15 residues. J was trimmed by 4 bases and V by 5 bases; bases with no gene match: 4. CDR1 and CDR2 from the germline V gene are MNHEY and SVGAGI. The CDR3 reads CASSRGTSGSYEQYF. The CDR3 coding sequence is TGTGCCAGCAGTAGGGGGACTAGCGGGAGTTACGAGCAGTACTTC.